This entry features one T cell receptor beta chain sequence. Antigen unknown. Trimming took 6 bases from V and 0 from J, leaving 20 bases between them. CDR1 MDHEN and CDR2 SYDVKM come from the germline V gene. The CDR3 is made up of 17 amino acids. This sample was taken from a study of T cell repertoires in cytomegalovirus infection. Turning to the study itself: HLA-B-restricted CMV epitopes that are well studied, plus recently identified HLA-C-restricted ones, were used by the study. Shared public TCR beta signatures pointed to both CMV infection and a matching HLA type.

One entry per CDR3 protein, called by TCRdb with MiXCR from the reads. In the table there are approximately 990,000 distinct CDR3 sequences, 31% of which are singletons. Study conclusions and caveats: Cumulative public TCR beta family frequency identified CMV carriers with the relevant HLA. HLA-C-restricted CMV clonotypes gave the most frequent clonotype in two of eight donors.

The source is a human donor in good health (CMV status not recorded). Some clones in this sample may be carry-over from other donors' samples. The material sequenced was cultured CD8+ T cells from PBMCs, taken from culture after CMV antigen stimulation. The chain uses TRBV28 and TRBJ1-1; D ambiguous. The chain's CDR3 is CASSHRPLSPMNTEAFF. CDR3 bases: TGTGCCAGCAGCCACCGGCCCCTGTCCCCCATGAACACTGAAGCTTTCTTT.